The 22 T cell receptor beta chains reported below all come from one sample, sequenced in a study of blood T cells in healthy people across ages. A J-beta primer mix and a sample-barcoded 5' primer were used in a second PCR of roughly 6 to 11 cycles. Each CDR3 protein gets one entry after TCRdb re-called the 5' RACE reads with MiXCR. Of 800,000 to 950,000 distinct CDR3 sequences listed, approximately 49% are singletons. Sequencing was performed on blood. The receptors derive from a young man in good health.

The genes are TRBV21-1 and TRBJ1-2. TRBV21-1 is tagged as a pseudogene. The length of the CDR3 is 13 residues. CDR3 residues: CASSPRGWYGYTF. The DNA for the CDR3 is TGTGCCAGCAGCCCACGGGGATGGTATGGCTACACCTTC.

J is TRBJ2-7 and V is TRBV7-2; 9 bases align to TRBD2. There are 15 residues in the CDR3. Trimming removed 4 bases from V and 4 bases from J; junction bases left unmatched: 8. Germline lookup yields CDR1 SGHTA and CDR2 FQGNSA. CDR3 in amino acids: CASSSDAGGLYEQYF. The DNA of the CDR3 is TGTGCCAGCAGCTCTGACGCGGGGGGGCTGTACGAGCAGTACTTC.

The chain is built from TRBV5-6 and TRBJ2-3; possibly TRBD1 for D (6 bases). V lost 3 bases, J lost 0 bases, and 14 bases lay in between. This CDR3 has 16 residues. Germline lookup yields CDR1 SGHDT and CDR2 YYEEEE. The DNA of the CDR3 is TGTGCCAGCAGCTACCCTGGGGGCGGAAGCACAGATACGCAGTATTTT. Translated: CASSYPGGGSTDTQYF.

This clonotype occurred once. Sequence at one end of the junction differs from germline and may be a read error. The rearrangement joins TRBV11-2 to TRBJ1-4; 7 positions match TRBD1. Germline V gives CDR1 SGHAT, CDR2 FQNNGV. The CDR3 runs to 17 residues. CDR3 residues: CASNLALPGQSNEKLFF. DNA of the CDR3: TGTGCCAGCAACTTAGCTTTACCGGGACAGAGTAATGAAAAACTGTTTTTT.

The CDR3 nucleotides read TGTGCCAGCAGCTATGATGGGGGCGAGCAGTACTTC. Its protein product is CASSYDGGEQYF. V is TRBV11-2 and J is TRBJ2-5; D might be TRBD1 or TRBD2, each matching 5 bases. The end of the DNA aligns better with TRBJ2-7, so the J call may be wrong. From germline, CDR1 is SGHAT and CDR2 FQNNGV. The CDR3 has 12 amino acids.

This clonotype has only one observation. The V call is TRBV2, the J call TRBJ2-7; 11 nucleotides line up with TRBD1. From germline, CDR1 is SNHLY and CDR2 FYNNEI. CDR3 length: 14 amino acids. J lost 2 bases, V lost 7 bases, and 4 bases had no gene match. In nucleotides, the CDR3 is TGTGCCAGCAAGATGGACAGGGGGCCCTACGAGCAGTACTTC. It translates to CASKMDRGPYEQYF.

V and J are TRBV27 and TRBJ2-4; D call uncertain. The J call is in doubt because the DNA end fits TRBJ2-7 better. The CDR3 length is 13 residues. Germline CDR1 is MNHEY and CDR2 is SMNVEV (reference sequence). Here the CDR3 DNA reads TGTGCCAGCAGTTCATTGGACGGGTACGAGCAGTACTTC. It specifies CASSSLDGYEQYF.

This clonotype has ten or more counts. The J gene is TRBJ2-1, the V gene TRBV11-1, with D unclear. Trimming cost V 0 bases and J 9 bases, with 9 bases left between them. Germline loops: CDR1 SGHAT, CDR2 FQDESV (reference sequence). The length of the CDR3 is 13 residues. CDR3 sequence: CASSLALVGEQFF. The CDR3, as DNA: TGTGCCAGCAGCTTAGCGCTAGTGGGTGAGCAGTTCTTC.

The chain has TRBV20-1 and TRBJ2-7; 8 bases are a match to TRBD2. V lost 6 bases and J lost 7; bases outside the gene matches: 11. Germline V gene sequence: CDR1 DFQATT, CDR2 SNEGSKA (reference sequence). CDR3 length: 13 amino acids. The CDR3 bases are TGCAGTGCGGCGGGACTAGGCCAGAGAGAGCAGTACTTC. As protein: CSAAGLGQREQYF.

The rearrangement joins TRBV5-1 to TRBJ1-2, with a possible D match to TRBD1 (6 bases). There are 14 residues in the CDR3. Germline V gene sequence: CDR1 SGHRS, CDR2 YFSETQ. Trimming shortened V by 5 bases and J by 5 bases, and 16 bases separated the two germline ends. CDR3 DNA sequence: TGCGCCAGCAGGCGCGGCAGGGGAGAGTATGGCTACACCTTC. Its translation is CASRRGRGEYGYTF.

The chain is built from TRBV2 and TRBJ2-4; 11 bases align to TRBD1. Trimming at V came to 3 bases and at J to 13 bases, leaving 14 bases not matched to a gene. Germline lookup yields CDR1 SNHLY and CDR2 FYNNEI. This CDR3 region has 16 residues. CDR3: CASSDKSGQGVGGQYF. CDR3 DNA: TGTGCCAGCAGTGACAAGTCGGGACAGGGGGTCGGCGGGCAGTACTTC.

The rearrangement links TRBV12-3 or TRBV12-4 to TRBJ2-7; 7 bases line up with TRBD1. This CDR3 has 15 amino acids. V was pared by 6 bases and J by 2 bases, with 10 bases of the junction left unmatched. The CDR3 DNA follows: TGTGCCAGCAGCCCCCCCGGGACAGTCGCCTACGAGCAGTACTTC. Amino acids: CASSPPGTVAYEQYF.

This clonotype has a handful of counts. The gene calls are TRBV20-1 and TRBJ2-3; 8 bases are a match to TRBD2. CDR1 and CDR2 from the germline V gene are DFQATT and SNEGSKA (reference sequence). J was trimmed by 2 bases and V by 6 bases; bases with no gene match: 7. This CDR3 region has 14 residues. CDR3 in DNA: TGCAGTGCAAGCCCGGGACTAGACACAGATACGCAGTATTTT. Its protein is CSASPGLDTDTQYF.

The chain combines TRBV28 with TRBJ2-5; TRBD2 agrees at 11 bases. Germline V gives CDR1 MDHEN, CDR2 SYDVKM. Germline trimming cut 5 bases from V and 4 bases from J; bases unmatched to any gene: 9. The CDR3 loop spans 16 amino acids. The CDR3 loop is CASSPNLLAGVETQYF. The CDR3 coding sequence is TGTGCCAGCAGTCCCAACTTACTAGCGGGGGTAGAGACCCAGTACTTC.

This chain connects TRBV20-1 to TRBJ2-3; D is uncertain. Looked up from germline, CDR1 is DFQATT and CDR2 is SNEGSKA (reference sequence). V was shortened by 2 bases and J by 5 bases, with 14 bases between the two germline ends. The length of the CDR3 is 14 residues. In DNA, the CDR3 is TGCAGTGCTAGATCCCCGGTGGTTTTAGATACGCAGTATTTT. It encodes CSARSPVVLDTQYF.

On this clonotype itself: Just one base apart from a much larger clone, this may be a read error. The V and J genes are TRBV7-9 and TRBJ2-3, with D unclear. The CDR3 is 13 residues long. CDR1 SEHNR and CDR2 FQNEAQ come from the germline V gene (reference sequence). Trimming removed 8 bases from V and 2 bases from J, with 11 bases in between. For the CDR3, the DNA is TGTGCCAGCGACCCCCTATCCACAGATACGCAGTATTTT. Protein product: CASDPLSTDTQYF.

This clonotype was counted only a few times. CDR3 sequence (DNA): TGCGCCAGCAGCGCCGGACAGGGGAAGAGCCCACCCTACGAGCAGTACTTC. Translated, it gives CASSAGQGKSPPYEQYF. This chain connects TRBV5-1 to TRBJ2-7; 9 positions agree with TRBD1. CDR3 size: 17 residues. V lost 4 bases, J lost 2 bases, and 13 bases stayed unmatched. CDR1 is SGHRS, CDR2 YFSETQ, per germline.

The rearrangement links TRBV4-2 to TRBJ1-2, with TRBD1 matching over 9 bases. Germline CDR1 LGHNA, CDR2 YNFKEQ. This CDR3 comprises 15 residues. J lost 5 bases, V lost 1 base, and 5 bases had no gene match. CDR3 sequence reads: CASSQVGQGPYGYTF. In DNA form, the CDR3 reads TGTGCCAGCAGCCAAGTGGGACAGGGACCTTATGGCTACACCTTC.

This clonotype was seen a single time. CDR3 DNA sequence: TGTGCCAGCAGGACTACTACCACCGGTGAGCAGTTCTTC. Translating gives CASRTTTTGEQFF. V gene TRBV6-6 combines with J gene TRBJ2-1; possible D gene TRBD2, 5 bases. This CDR3 is built from 13 residues. Per germline, CDR1 MNHNY and CDR2 SVGAGI (reference sequence). Trimming shortened V by 6 bases and J by 9 bases, and 15 bases separated the two germline ends.

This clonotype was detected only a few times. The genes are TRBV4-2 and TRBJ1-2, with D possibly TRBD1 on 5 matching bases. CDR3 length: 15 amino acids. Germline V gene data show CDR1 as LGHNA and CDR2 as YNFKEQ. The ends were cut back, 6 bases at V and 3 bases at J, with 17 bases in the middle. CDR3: CASRASQTAYYGYTF. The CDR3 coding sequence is TGTGCCAGCAGGGCCTCTCAGACAGCATACTATGGCTACACCTTC.

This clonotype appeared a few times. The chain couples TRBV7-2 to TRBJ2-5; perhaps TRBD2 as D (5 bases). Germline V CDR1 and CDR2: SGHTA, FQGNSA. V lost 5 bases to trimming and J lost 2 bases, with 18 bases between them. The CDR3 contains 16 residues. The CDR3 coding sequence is TGTGCCAGCAGCCCCAATCGTCCGGGGTCACAAGAGACCCAGTACTTC. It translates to CASSPNRPGSQETQYF.

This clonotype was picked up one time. CDR3 protein: CASSSGQGPSNEQYF. The CDR3 DNA is TGCGCCAGCAGCTCGGGACAGGGCCCTTCCAATGAGCAGTACTTC. J is TRBJ2-5 and V is TRBV5-1, with 9 bases aligning to TRBD1. The CDR3 covers 15 residues. Per the germline V gene, CDR1 is SGHRS and CDR2 is YFSETQ. Unmatched junction bases numbered 14, after V lost 3 bases and J lost 11 bases. The full variable domain, rest sourced from reference TRBV5-1 and TRBJ2-5, is KAGVTQTPRYLIKTRGQQVTLSCSPISGHRSVSWYQQTPGQGLQFLFEYFSETQRNKGNFPGRFSGRQFSNSRSEMNVSTLELGDSALYLCASSSGQGPSNEQYFGPGTRLLVL.